A selection of T cell receptor beta chains follows, all from one sample in a study of cytotoxic CD8 clonotypes in ibrutinib-treated CLL. Method: immunoSEQ multiplex PCR; TCRdb's copy keeps in-frame clones and lacks some. The sample carries roughly 190,000 clones, about 72% recorded once. Sequences were derived from PBMCs, sampled after 24 months of ibrutinib treatment. The receptors come from a human donor with chronic lymphocytic leukemia. The CDR3 runs from the conserved cysteine through the conserved F or W. The D gene is left open where the match is weak. Not every row has a clone size; where given, it reads once, few, many or a size class.

clone_size	d_call	v_call	j_call	cdr3_nt	cdr3_aa
.	.	TRBV28	TRBJ2-3	TGTGCCAGCAGTTCCGAAGATACGCAGTATTTT	CASSSEDTQYF
.	TRBD2	TRBV12-5	TRBJ2-1	TGTGCTAGTGACCCTAGCGGGACCTCCTACAATGAGCAGTTCTTC	CASDPSGTSYNEQFF
.	.	TRBV13	TRBJ1-4	TGTGCCAGCAGCATCTGGACGGCAACTAATGAAAAACTGTTTTTT	CASSIWTATNEKLFF
few	TRBD1	TRBV18	TRBJ1-2	TGTGCCAGCTCACCCGGAACAGGGGGCGGTTATGGCTACACCTTC	CASSPGTGGGYGYTF
.	TRBD1	TRBV5-1	TRBJ1-1	TGCGCCAGCAGCAGAACAGGGGTTCAGGCTGAAGCTTTCTTT	CASSRTGVQAEAFF
once	TRBD1	TRBV29-1	TRBJ2-7	TGCAGCACTAGGACAGGGAACTACGAGCAGTACTTC	CSTRTGNYEQYF
few	.	TRBV6-1	TRBJ2-7	TGTGCCAGCAGTTCAGGGCTAACCTACGAGCAGTACTTC	CASSSGLTYEQYF
.	TRBD2	TRBV9	TRBJ2-2	TGTGCCAGCAGCATACGAGGCGGGAGGGACACCGGGGAGCTGTTTTTT	CASSIRGGRDTGELFF
.	.	TRBV5-1	TRBJ2-7	TGCGCCAGCAGCTTGGACGGCTACGAGCAGTACTTC	CASSLDGYEQYF
.	.	TRBV28	TRBJ2-2	TGTGCCAGCAGTTTTTGGACTTATTCCGGGGAGCTGTTTTTT	CASSFWTYSGELFF
.	.	TRBV28	TRBJ2-7	TGTGCCAGCAGGCCCATTGACCACGAGCAGTACTTC	CASRPIDHEQYF
.	.	TRBV11-3	TRBJ2-5	TGTGCCAGCAGCTCCGGGTCGGGAGAGACCCAGTACTTC	CASSSGSGETQYF
.	TRBD2	TRBV5-1	TRBJ2-3	TGCGCCAGCAGCTGGGGGACTAGCGGGACTCTGGGTACGCAGTATTTT	CASSWGTSGTLGTQYF
.	.	TRBV9	TRBJ2-1	TGTGCCAGCAGCGTTGCCATCCACTCTCCTTACAATGAGCAGTTCTTC	CASSVAIHSPYNEQFF
.	.	TRBV5-1	TRBJ2-3	TGCGCCAGCAGCTTGGATGGGAGTTCAGATACGCAGTATTTT	CASSLDGSSDTQYF
.	.	TRBV19	TRBJ1-4	TGTGCCAGTAGTATTTCGGGGGCTAGGGATGAAAAACTGTTTTTT	CASSISGARDEKLFF
few	.	TRBV2	TRBJ1-5	TGTGCCAGCAGTGAAGGGACGTGGGATCAGCCCCAGCATTTT	CASSEGTWDQPQHF
.	.	TRBV7-9	TRBJ1-1	TGTGCCAGCAGCTTAGTCGAGGCAACGAACACTGAAGCTTTCTTT	CASSLVEATNTEAFF
.	TRBD1	TRBV15	TRBJ1-2	TGTGCCACCAGCATCGACAGGGGGGGTTTTGGCTACACCTTC	CATSIDRGGFGYTF
few	.	TRBV19	TRBJ2-5	TGTGCCAGTAGTATAGGACTCCCTCAGTCGGCCCAGTACTTC	CASSIGLPQSAQYF
.	.	TRBV18	TRBJ1-1	TGTGCCAGCTCACCAAGGGCAGCAGAGAACACTGAAGCTTTCTTT	CASSPRAAENTEAFF
.	TRBD1	TRBV6-1	TRBJ1-5	TGTGCCAGCTCTGACAGGGGAAATCAGCCCCAGCATTTT	CASSDRGNQPQHF
.	.	TRBV7-8	TRBJ2-5	TGTGCCAGCAGCTTAGATGGGTGGGCAGAGACCCAGTACTTC	CASSLDGWAETQYF
once	.	TRBV28	TRBJ2-7	TGTGCCAGCAGTCTGACAGGACCCTCCTACGAGCAGTACTTC	CASSLTGPSYEQYF
.	TRBD1	TRBV5-1	TRBJ2-7	TGCGCCAGCACCCCGGGACAGGGGACCTACGAGCAGTACTTC	CASTPGQGTYEQYF
once	.	TRBV4-1	TRBJ1-5	TGCGCCAGCAGCCAAGATATTCTAAGGGGGTCTATCAATCAGCCCCAGCATTTT	CASSQDILRGSINQPQHF